The entry below describes one T cell receptor (beta chain). These data are taken from a study of response to subunit inactivated influenza vaccine. TCRdb reprocessed the RT-PCR reads via MiXCR and lists one record per CDR3 protein. Altogether roughly 160,000 distinct CDR3 sequences are present, about 10% being singletons, with the ten largest covering under 40%. The receptor was isolated from a man between 50 and 75 years old who received an inactivated influenza vaccine. The sequencing used CD8+ T cells sorted from PBMCs, collected roughly 24 months after vaccination.

CDR3 residues: CASSYTLGRTTNEKLFF. CDR3 nucleotide sequence: TGTGCCAGCAGTTATACCCTCGGGAGAACAACTAATGAAAAACTGTTTTTT. V is TRBV12-3 or TRBV12-4 and J is TRBJ1-4; D unclear. The CDR3 covers 17 residues. Trimming removed 4 bases from V and 0 bases from J, with 15 bases in between.